These 14 T cell receptor beta chains were all obtained from the same sample, sequenced in a study of blood T cell repertoires in COVID-19. Produced via immunoSEQ multiplex PCR; TCRdb's table is partial and in-frame only. There are some 170,000 clones in the sample; 82% occur only once, and roughly 8.1% lies in the top ten. The sample was peripheral blood. Receptors were obtained from a woman aged 65 to 85 with acute or convalescent COVID-19.

The gene calls are TRBV7-9 and TRBJ1-2, with D perhaps TRBD1 (6 bases). V lost 0 bases to trimming and J lost 8 bases, with 10 bases between them. CDR1 is SEHNR and CDR2 is FQNEAQ in the germline V gene (reference sequence). The CDR3 totals 13 residues. The CDR3 here is CASSLATGSGYTF. The CDR3 DNA reads TGTGCCAGCAGCTTAGCCACAGGGTCAGGCTACACCTTC.

This clone was detected only a few times. The chain has TRBV5-1 and TRBJ1-4; D gene ambiguous. CDR3 length: 16 amino acids. CDR1 SGHRS and CDR2 YFSETQ come from the germline V gene. Trimming pared 0 bases from V and 7 bases from J, leaving 16 bases between. CDR3: CASSLDGKSSGEKLFF. The CDR3 DNA reads as TGCGCCAGCAGCTTGGATGGCAAATCAAGTGGTGAAAAACTGTTTTTT.

The J gene is TRBJ2-2, the V gene TRBV9, with 7 bases matching TRBD2. CDR3 length equals 16 residues. With V trimmed by 6 bases and J by 0 bases, 8 bases remained unmatched. CDR1 and CDR2 (germline): SGDLS, YYNGEE. In DNA, the CDR3 is TGTGCCAGCACCCGGCGGGGGAACACGAACACCGGGGAGCTGTTTTTT. Translation: CASTRRGNTNTGELFF.

This chain uses TRBV2 with TRBJ1-1; the match to TRBD1 covers 7 bases. Germline trimming cut 2 bases from V and 4 bases from J; bases unmatched to any gene: 4. CDR1 and CDR2 (germline): SNHLY, FYNNEI. The CDR3 is 14 residues long. The CDR3 sequence: CASSESQGGTEAFF. The CDR3, as DNA: TGTGCCAGCAGTGAATCTCAGGGGGGCACTGAAGCTTTCTTT.

The CDR3 region is CASRDRDQPQHF. The CDR3 DNA reads as TGTGCCAGCAGGGACAGGGATCAGCCCCAGCATTTT. The gene calls are TRBV2 and TRBJ1-5, with 8 bases fitting TRBD1. CDR1 and CDR2 from the germline V gene are SNHLY and FYNNEI. This CDR3 has 12 residues. Trimming cost V 6 bases and J 5 bases; bases outside gene matches: 0.

The rearrangement joins TRBV5-6 to TRBJ2-7, with a possible D match to TRBD2 (5 bases). The CDR3 covers 16 residues. The V end was cut by 2 bases, the J end by 2 bases, with 17 bases between. Germline V lookup: CDR1 SGHDT, CDR2 YYEEEE. Written as DNA, the CDR3 is TGTGCCAGCAGCTTTACCGGCAGCGGAAGGGCCTACGAGCAGTACTTC. This encodes CASSFTGSGRAYEQYF.

The V call is TRBV9, the J call TRBJ1-1; D remains ambiguous. The V gene's germline CDR1 is SGDLS and CDR2 YYNGEE. The CDR3 length is 13 residues. Trimming took 2 bases from V and 5 from J, leaving 10 bases between them. CDR3: CASSVGAGTEAFF. The CDR3 DNA is TGTGCCAGCAGCGTTGGCGCGGGGACTGAAGCTTTCTTT.

The V call is TRBV24-1, the J call TRBJ2-1; 7 positions match TRBD1. Germline loops: CDR1 KGHDR, CDR2 SFDVKD. The CDR3 is made up of 18 amino acids. J was trimmed by 2 bases and V by 3 bases; bases with no gene match: 12. CDR3 coding DNA: TGTGCCACCAGTGATCCCAACAACAGGGGCGTTCCCTACAATGAGCAGTTCTTC. It translates to CATSDPNNRGVPYNEQFF.

This chain joins TRBV5-1 and TRBJ2-1; maybe TRBD1 (6 bases). The CDR3 is made up of 15 amino acids. V was trimmed by 3 bases and J by 6 bases, leaving 16 bases between them. Germline values: CDR1 SGHRS, CDR2 YFSETQ. Here the CDR3 reads CASSSSTGYLNEQFF. The CDR3 DNA reads TGCGCCAGCAGCTCCTCAACAGGGTATCTCAATGAGCAGTTCTTC.

The V gene is TRBV10-3, the J gene TRBJ2-7, with D maybe TRBD1 (6 bases). Germline CDR1 is ENHRY and CDR2 is SYGVKD. Trimming took off 3 bases at V and 5 bases at J, with 11 bases between the two ends. The CDR3 consists of 13 residues. CDR3 protein: CAISEKQGDEQYF. CDR3 in DNA: TGTGCCATCAGTGAAAAACAGGGTGACGAGCAGTACTTC.

A word on this clone: Additional DNA sequences in this sample encode the identical CDR3. The chain is built from TRBV4-3 and TRBJ1-3; D is perhaps TRBD1 (5 bases). Germline V lookup: CDR1 LGHNA, CDR2 YSLEER. There are 16 residues in the CDR3. V was trimmed by 0 bases and J by 2 bases, leaving 11 bases between them. The CDR3 DNA is TGCGCCAGCAGCCAAGAGGGGCAGGGCGCTGGAAACACCATATATTTT. Translating it yields CASSQEGQGAGNTIYF.

The chain links TRBV12-5 to TRBJ2-1; a possible D gene is TRBD1 (6 bases). CDR1 is LGHNT, CDR2 FRNRAP, per germline. This CDR3 contains 14 residues. Trimming removed 5 bases from V and 1 base from J, with 9 bases in between. This chain's CDR3 is CASGPGVSYNEQFF. CDR3 nucleotide sequence: TGTGCTAGTGGTCCAGGGGTTTCCTACAATGAGCAGTTCTTC.

The genes are TRBV7-6 and TRBJ2-1; TRBD2 matches at 10 bases. Germline CDR1 reads SGHVS; CDR2 reads FNYEAQ. The trim removed 6 bases at V and 4 bases at J, leaving 3 bases unmatched. This CDR3 has 14 residues. The CDR3 region is CASSRTSGYNEQFF. CDR3 DNA: TGTGCCAGCAGTCGGACTAGCGGTTACAATGAGCAGTTCTTC.

V and J are TRBV30 and TRBJ1-2; TRBD1 is a possible D gene (5 bases). Germline V gives CDR1 GTSNPN, CDR2 SVGIG (reference sequence). Trimming took 2 bases from V and 13 from J, leaving 20 bases between them. This CDR3 is built from 13 residues. CDR3: CAWSPRLKGVSTF. DNA for the CDR3: TGTGCCTGGAGTCCTCGGTTGAAAGGGGTCAGCACCTTC.